The sequence of this T cell receptor (beta chain) was determined in a study of shared clonotypes between healthy human individuals. Repertoires were generated with immunoSEQ multiplex PCR, while TCRdb's copy carries only in-frame clones and drops some. This repertoire shows about 670,000 clones, 60% to 80% found once; its top ten account for less than 2%. Points from the study as a whole: Memory subsets had estimated richness that was generally smaller than that of naive subsets. When compared with the clonotypes that were shared by all four sorted-subset donors, the non-shared clonotypes turned out to have lower generation probabilities.

The CDR3 is 14 amino acids. Germline V gives CDR1 SEHNR, CDR2 FQNEAQ (reference sequence). Trimming took off 2 bases at V and 4 bases at J, with 11 bases between the two ends. Caucasian adults residing in Nashville, Tennessee made up all the donors. The CD4+ fraction was divided into a CD45RA+ naive subset and a CD45RA-negative memory subset. As to this clone: The target antigen is unknown.

The sample was memory CD4+ T cells sorted from blood. The subset here: CD45RA-negative fraction. The V call is TRBV7-9, the J call TRBJ1-2, with D hard to call. The clonotype was recovered from a woman aged 30 to 39 in good health. The CDR3 bases are TGTGCCAGCAGCTTATTTGCAAGCCCCTATGGCTACACCTTC. It specifies CASSLFASPYGYTF.